This TCR beta chain appears in the sequencing data of a study of blood T cell repertoires in COVID-19. Study context: Both acute and convalescent COVID-19 samples were obtained from the United States, Italy and Spain.

Sequencing was performed with immunoSEQ multiplex PCR; in TCRdb, only in-frame clones are kept and a portion is missing. This table holds approximately 260,000 clones, 85% to 95% found once. The CDR3 loop spans 15 amino acids. CDR1 and CDR2 (germline): SGHVS, FQNEAQ. Trimming stripped 4 bases from V and 0 bases from J, with 10 bases between. Sequenced input: PBMCs or T cells enriched from blood (not recorded which). V usage is TRBV7-8 and J usage is TRBJ1-3, with unresolved D. This receptor was obtained from a woman aged 18-29 years who had recovered from COVID-19. The CDR3 is CASSSDSYSGNTIYF. DNA for the CDR3: TGTGCCAGCAGCTCCGACTCTTACTCTGGAAACACCATATATTTT.